The next 23 T cell receptor beta chains were all read from a single sample in a study of beta chain features in type 1 diabetes. Whole-study findings and limits: TCRB CDR3 length was moderately but significantly reduced in all four CD4+ subsets of Type 1 diabetes patients.

The whole isolated RNA underwent reverse transcription, so sequencing captured expressed TCRB transcripts. The protocol was immunoSEQ multiplex PCR, while the TCRdb copy is restricted to in-frame clones and leaves out a portion. The profile shows over 150,000 clones, roughly 7.1% of them singletons. Their target antigens are unknown. The sample was central memory CD4+ T cells from blood. The receptors here all came from a woman aged 40 to 50 with type 1 diabetes.

This clone has more than one count but fewer than ten. The chain couples TRBV9 to TRBJ2-1; TRBD2 matches at 14 bases. CDR3 length equals 16 residues. CDR1 and CDR2 from the germline V gene are SGDLS and YYNGEE. With 4 bases clipped from V and 8 bases from J, the junction kept 8 bases outside the gene matches. CDR3 coding DNA: TGTGCCAGCAGCTCGGGACTAGCGGGAGTATTGGATGAGCAGTTCTTC. Translating gives CASSSGLAGVLDEQFF. The full variable domain, with the rest looked up from reference TRBV9 and TRBJ2-1, is DSGVTQTPKHLITATGQRVTLRCSPRSGDLSVYWYQQSLDQGLQFLIQYYNGEERAKGNILERFSAQQFPDLHSELNLSSLELGDSALYFCASSSGLAGVLDEQFFGPGTRLTVL.

The rearrangement links TRBV7-3 to TRBJ2-2; TRBD1 matches at 7 bases. The CDR3 is 16 amino acids. Germline V gene sequence: CDR1 SGHTA, CDR2 FQGTGA. Losses at the gene ends were 3 bases for V and 3 bases for J; bases not matched to a gene: 7. The CDR3 nucleotides read TGTGCCAGCAGCTTCTTAACAGGGGCGGACACCGGGGAGCTGTTTTTT. Its translation is CASSFLTGADTGELFF.

This clone showed up just a few times. Here the CDR3 reads CASSRIAGEYNEQFF. CDR3 in DNA: TGTGCCAGCAGCCGAATAGCGGGAGAGTACAATGAGCAGTTCTTC. V and J are TRBV7-8 and TRBJ2-1, with TRBD2 matching over 9 bases. The CDR3 sequence is 15 residues long. Germline trimming cut 5 bases from V and 4 bases from J; bases unmatched to any gene: 6. CDR1 SGHVS and CDR2 FQNEAQ come from the germline V gene.

The V call is TRBV15, the J call TRBJ2-5; the D gene is possibly TRBD1 (5 bases). Looked up from germline, CDR1 is LNHNV and CDR2 is YYDKDF (reference sequence). This CDR3 is 12 amino acids long. V was cut by 8 bases and J by 2 bases, with 9 bases left in between. This chain's CDR3 is CATGKGQETQYF. CDR3 nucleotide sequence: TGTGCCACCGGGAAGGGGCAAGAGACCCAGTACTTC.

This chain connects TRBV4-3 to TRBJ1-6; D is ambiguous. This CDR3 has 16 amino acids. From germline, CDR1 is LGHNA and CDR2 YSLEER. V was shortened by 1 base and J by 0 bases, with 7 bases between the two germline ends. The CDR3 loop reads CASSQALSSYNSPLHF. The CDR3 DNA reads TGCGCCAGCAGCCAAGCTCTGAGCTCCTATAATTCACCCCTCCACTTT.

This chain connects TRBV5-1 to TRBJ1-1; no reliable D call. Trimming took off 4 bases at V and 2 bases at J, with 12 bases between the two ends. The CDR3 consists of 14 residues. Germline V CDR1 and CDR2: SGHRS, YFSETQ. The DNA for the CDR3 is TGCGCCAGCAGCCGCGGGATTTCAAACACTGAAGCTTTCTTT. Protein product: CASSRGISNTEAFF.

The chain carries TRBV4-2 and TRBJ1-1, with D perhaps matching TRBD1 (5 bases). The CDR3 spans 14 residues. The V end lost 0 bases, the J end lost 5 bases, and 10 bases lay between the germline ends. Per germline, CDR1 LGHNA and CDR2 YNFKEQ. CDR3 amino acids: CASSQDSGRTEAFF. CDR3 DNA: TGTGCCAGCAGCCAAGATTCAGGGCGAACTGAAGCTTTCTTT.

In this sample, this clone turned up a few times. The J gene is TRBJ2-7, the V gene TRBV4-2, with D perhaps matching TRBD1 (5 bases). Germline V gene lookup returns CDR1 LGHNA and CDR2 YNFKEQ. This CDR3 spans 17 amino acids. V was cut by 1 base and J by 0 bases, with 16 bases left in between. The CDR3, as DNA: TGTGCCAGCAGCCAAGTAGGGTGGGGCGAGAGCTCCTACGAGCAGTACTTC. Amino acids: CASSQVGWGESSYEQYF.

This clone was seen a handful of times. The V gene is TRBV7-2, the J gene TRBJ1-1; TRBD1 agrees at 7 bases. The length of the CDR3 is 14 residues. Germline lookup yields CDR1 SGHTA and CDR2 FQGNSA. J was trimmed by 1 base and V by 6 bases; bases with no gene match: 5. CDR3 nucleotide sequence: TGTGCCAGCAGTAGACAGGGCCCGAACACTGAAGCTTTCTTT. This sequence encodes CASSRQGPNTEAFF.

The chain has TRBV5-1 and TRBJ1-5; D is ambiguous. The V end was cut by 0 bases, the J end by 4 bases, with 8 bases between. Germline V gene sequence: CDR1 SGHRS, CDR2 YFSETQ. The CDR3 loop spans 14 amino acids. The DNA of the CDR3 is TGCGCCAGCAGCTTGGAAGGAGAGAATCAGCCCCAGCATTTT. Its protein is CASSLEGENQPQHF. The complete variable domain, with remaining parts taken from reference TRBV5-1 and TRBJ1-5, reads KAGVTQTPRYLIKTRGQQVTLSCSPISGHRSVSWYQQTPGQGLQFLFEYFSETQRNKGNFPGRFSGRQFSNSRSEMNVSTLELGDSALYLCASSLEGENQPQHFGDGTRLSIL.

This clone was found many times. The chain has TRBV19 and TRBJ2-5; D is uncertain. Germline-derived CDR1 and CDR2 are LNHDA and SQIVND (reference sequence). The V gene lost 3 bases and the J gene lost 5 bases, with 4 bases spanning the gap. This CDR3 is built from 11 residues. Written as DNA, the CDR3 is TGTGCCAGTAGTATCGAGGAGACCCAGTACTTC. Its protein product is CASSIEETQYF.

This clone showed up just a few times. The chain has TRBV5-8 and TRBJ2-1, with TRBD2 matching 13 bases. The CDR3 loop spans 15 amino acids. The germline CDR1 and CDR2 sequences are SGHTS and YDEGEE. V shed 2 bases and J 8 bases; nucleotides not matched to a gene: 4. The CDR3 nucleotides read TGTGCCAGCAGCTTAGGACTAGCGGGAGTGGATGAGCAGTTCTTC. Its protein is CASSLGLAGVDEQFF.

This clone was detected only a few times. The rearrangement links TRBV11-2 to TRBJ2-4; 10 nucleotides line up with TRBD2. Losses at the gene ends were 5 bases for V and 1 base for J; bases not matched to a gene: 14. The CDR3 contains 19 residues. From germline, CDR1 is SGHAT and CDR2 FQNNGV. The DNA of the CDR3 is TGTGCCAGCAGCGGCTGGTATGAAGCTAGCGGGAGTGCCAAAAACATTCAGTACTTC. This gives the protein CASSGWYEASGSAKNIQYF.

This clone was picked up a small number of times. V is TRBV6-5 and J is TRBJ1-5; no firm D call. This CDR3 is built from 13 residues. V was clipped by 6 bases and J by 5 bases, with 11 bases between them. Germline values: CDR1 MNHEY, CDR2 SVGAGI. CDR3 DNA sequence: TGTGCCAGCAGGCCTGCTGGAGATCAGCCCCAGCATTTT. Its translation is CASRPAGDQPQHF.

The chain uses TRBV15 and TRBJ1-1; D unresolved. Germline assignment: CDR1 LNHNV and CDR2 YYDKDF (reference sequence). The CDR3 has 11 amino acids. V lost 3 bases, J lost 7 bases, and 6 bases lay in between. DNA of the CDR3: TGTGCCACCAGCAGCGAGGGTGAAGCTTTCTTT. This translates into CATSSEGEAFF. The variable domain in full, with the rest retrieved from reference TRBV15 and TRBJ1-1, is DAMVIQNPRYQVTQFGKPVTLSCSQTLNHNVMYWYQQKSSQAPKLLFHYYDKDFNNEADTPDNFQSRRPNTSFCFLDIRSPGLGDTAMYLCATSSEGEAFFGQGTRLTVV.

In its sample, this clone was seen a few times. V usage is TRBV7-9 and J usage is TRBJ2-7; 10 bases match TRBD2. CDR3 length equals 13 residues. Unmatched junction bases numbered 4, after V lost 5 bases and J lost 6 bases. Germline-derived CDR1 and CDR2 are SEHNR and FQNEAQ (reference sequence). The CDR3 region is CASSRAGGVEQYF. Here the CDR3 DNA reads TGTGCCAGCAGCCGAGCGGGAGGGGTCGAGCAGTACTTC.

This clone was seen more than once but under ten times. The rearrangement joins TRBV9 to TRBJ2-2; no reliable D call. The CDR3 is made up of 13 amino acids. V lost 4 bases, J lost 1 base, and 5 bases lay in between. Germline CDR1 is SGDLS and CDR2 is YYNGEE. The CDR3 reads CASSPRNTGELFF. The CDR3 nucleotides are TGTGCCAGCAGCCCCCGGAACACCGGGGAGCTGTTTTTT. Filled out from reference TRBV9 and TRBJ2-2, the complete variable domain reads DSGVTQTPKHLITATGQRVTLRCSPRSGDLSVYWYQQSLDQGLQFLIQYYNGEERAKGNILERFSAQQFPDLHSELNLSSLELGDSALYFCASSPRNTGELFFGEGSRLTVL.

This clone was seen more than once but under ten times. J is TRBJ1-5 and V is TRBV6-5; 7 nucleotides agree with TRBD1. With V trimmed by 4 bases and J by 3 bases, 3 bases remained unmatched. CDR1 is MNHEY and CDR2 is SVGAGI in the germline V gene. The CDR3 length is 14 residues. The CDR3 nucleotides read TGTGCCAGCAGTTGGGACAGATTCAATCAGCCCCAGCATTTT. This gives the protein CASSWDRFNQPQHF.

The chain is built from TRBV4-1 and TRBJ1-1; unclear D gene. The germline V gene has CDR1 MGHRA and CDR2 YSYEKL. The ends were cut back, 2 bases at V and 0 bases at J, with 10 bases in the middle. The CDR3 loop spans 15 amino acids. CDR3 nucleotides: TGCGCCAGCAGCCAACCCCGTAACATGAACACTGAAGCTTTCTTT. Translation gives CASSQPRNMNTEAFF.

The chain has TRBV25-1 and TRBJ1-2; D might be TRBD1 (6 bases). Germline assignment: CDR1 MGHDK and CDR2 SYGVNS. V dropped 6 bases and J dropped 3 bases, with 14 bases sitting between them. The CDR3 spans 14 residues. The CDR3 DNA reads as TGTGCCAGCAGCCTAGGGGGAGGGGACTATGGCTACACCTTC. Amino acids: CASSLGGGDYGYTF.

The genes are TRBV2 and TRBJ2-6; D gene unclear. Germline-derived CDR1 and CDR2 are SNHLY and FYNNEI. V lost 8 bases and J lost 1, with 6 bases in between. This CDR3 has 13 amino acids. In DNA, the CDR3 is TGTGCCAGCCAGACATCTGGGGCCAACGTCCTGACTTTC. Amino acids: CASQTSGANVLTF.

This clone was seen only a few times. The chain is built from TRBV11-2 and TRBJ2-7; 7 positions agree with TRBD1. The CDR3 contains 14 residues. The V and J ends lost 4 bases and 4 bases, in that order; junction bases with no gene match: 7. Germline loops: CDR1 SGHAT, CDR2 FQNNGV. CDR3 residues: CASSYGRGFYEQYF. CDR3 nucleotide sequence: TGTGCCAGCAGCTATGGCAGGGGGTTTTACGAGCAGTACTTC.

The V call is TRBV18, the J call TRBJ1-2; no reliable D call. The CDR3 covers 13 residues. CDR1 KGHSH and CDR2 LQKENI come from the germline V gene. Trimming cost V 3 bases and J 6 bases, with 11 bases left between them. Here the CDR3 reads CASSPRGSDGYTF. The CDR3 region has the DNA TGTGCCAGCTCACCGCGGGGTTCGGATGGCTACACCTTC.